The text below deals with one T cell receptor (beta chain). Generated by immunoSEQ multiplex PCR, the TCRdb table keeps only in-frame clones and is missing some. The sample carries roughly 710,000 clones, approximately 85% recorded once. This record comes from a study of shared T cell receptors in the human thymus. Germline values: CDR1 MNHNY, CDR2 SVGAGI (reference sequence). The V gene end was trimmed by 6 bases and the J gene end by 8 bases; junction bases not matched to a gene: 11. This CDR3 has 15 residues. The data were also submitted as part of a second study, on human thymus T cells. This second study says: The source of the thymus tissue was resections taken during corrective heart surgery.

The receptor's source is a girl less than two years old with a congenital heart defect. Material for sequencing was thymocytes. V is TRBV6-6 and J is TRBJ2-1; 9 bases fit TRBD2. In DNA, the CDR3 is TGTGCCAGCAGACCTTCCGGGACTAGCTCCCATGAGCAGTTCTTC. Translating it yields CASRPSGTSSHEQFF.